This T cell receptor beta chain derives from a study of T cells after posttransplantation cyclophosphamide. Concerning this clone: Its target is not known.

Study results and limitations: Recipient CMV seropositivity and CMV reactivation strongly tracked TRB clonality. Donor CD8+ memory clones often dominated recipient blood repertoires at later times.

Per the germline V gene, CDR1 is SGHTA and CDR2 is FQGNSA. There are 14 residues in the CDR3. The V end was cut by 1 base, the J end by 7 bases, with 8 bases between. The method was immunoSEQ multiplex PCR; TCRdb's version includes in-frame clones alone and lacks a portion of them. Seen here are just over 65,000 clones, over 85% observed once, and the top ten hold around 3.1%. This receptor was identified in a woman in her 30s in good health and a related stem cell transplant donor. The sample taken for sequencing was PBMCs. This chain connects TRBV7-2 to TRBJ1-6; D unclear. CDR3 nucleotides: TGTGCCAGCAGCTTAGGCAGTCTCAATTCACCCCTCCACTTT. Translated: CASSLGSLNSPLHF.